A selection of T cell receptor beta chains follows, all from one sample in a study of blood T cells in healthy people across ages. TCRdb used MiXCR to reprocess the 5' RACE reads, holding one entry per CDR3 protein. The sample includes 600,000 to 1,000,000 distinct CDR3 sequences, about three fifths of them seen just once. Sample: blood. All receptors come from a man aged 25-40 years in good health. The conserved cysteine and the conserved F or W are not part of the CDR3 here.

>TRBV20-1
RTGGSYNEQF
>TRBV10-2
ASRNTDTQY
>TRBV29-1
SVSGPSEETQY
>TRBV27
ASSSTGTGPYEQY
>TRBV18
ASSERREQY
>TRBV4-3
ASSQGTGVAYNEQF
>TRBV24-1
ATSDGGQGADEQY
>TRBV5-1
ASSLLAWGQGDTQY
>TRBV10-3
AIRGASGRAISDTQY
>TRBV7-7
ASSPRLAGSSYNEQF
>TRBV3-1
ASSRRGSYGYT
>TRBV5-6
ASSPTSGRAGEQY
>TRBV10-3
AISEFQGNIQY
>TRBV14
ASSLYGRGTDTQY
>TRBV28
ASGQQGPPTEAF
>TRBV5-6
ASSSSGRQETQY
>TRBV6-2/TRBV6-3
ASSDGRQDTQY
>TRBV7-2
ASSWLENPTQY